Listed here are 22 T cell receptor beta chains from one sample, sequenced in a study of sequential checkpoint blockade in melanoma. Stated treatment: randomized to nivolumab then ipilimumab (arm A) or the reverse (arm B). Method: immunoSEQ multiplex PCR; TCRdb's copy keeps in-frame clones and lacks some. This table has about 21,000 clones, roughly 82% appearing once. The sample here was CD8+ T cells sorted from blood (inferred from file names), taken from a patient given nivolumab and ipilimumab in sequence. The receptors derive from a human donor with melanoma.

Turning to this clone: The junction departs from germline at one end; a sequencing error may be responsible. The V call is TRBV13, the J call TRBJ2-1, with D unclear. The CDR3 sequence is 13 residues long. The germline gives CDR1 PRHDT, CDR2 FYEKMQ (reference sequence). CDR3 region: CASSLFLYDEQFF. For the CDR3, the DNA is TGTGCCAGCAGCCTTTTTCTCTACGATGAGCAGTTCTTC.

The J gene is TRBJ1-3, the V gene TRBV7-8; the D gene is possibly TRBD1 (6 bases). V lost 3 bases and J lost 0, with 27 bases in between. Per the germline V gene, CDR1 is SGHVS and CDR2 is FQNEAQ. The CDR3 runs 21 residues. The CDR3 loop reads CASSLDRTGHLIPLSGNTIYF. CDR3 bases: TGTGCCAGCAGCTTGGACCGAACGGGACACCTCATTCCGCTCTCTGGAAACACCATATATTTT.

The CDR3 coding sequence is TGTGCCAGCAGTCCCGGACAGGGGAAGTACGAGCAGTACTTC. Encoded protein: CASSPGQGKYEQYF. The V call is TRBV6-1, the J call TRBJ2-7; TRBD1 agrees at 9 bases. The J segment lost 4 bases and the V segment lost 5 bases, leaving 6 bases of the junction unmatched. The CDR3 covers 14 residues. Germline CDR1 is MNHNS and CDR2 is SASEGT.

The chain couples TRBV2 to TRBJ1-2, with D perhaps matching TRBD1 (5 bases). The CDR3 consists of 15 residues. Germline V lookup: CDR1 SNHLY, CDR2 FYNNEI. Between the trimmed V and J ends, which lost 4 bases and 5 bases, there was a span of 17 bases. For the CDR3, the DNA is TGTGCCAGCAGTGGCGCCGGGACTGGGCCATATGGCTACACCTTC. Translated: CASSGAGTGPYGYTF.

This clone has just a few counts. V usage is TRBV7-9 and J usage is TRBJ1-5; D not resolved. This CDR3 contains 13 residues. Trimming removed 5 bases at V and 10 bases at J, with 15 bases between. Germline loops: CDR1 SEHNR, CDR2 FQNEAQ (reference sequence). The CDR3: CASSTGLRQPQHF. CDR3 sequence (DNA): TGTGCCAGCAGCACCGGGTTGCGTCAACCCCAGCATTTT.

The genes are TRBV2 and TRBJ2-7; a possible D gene is TRBD1 (5 bases). CDR3 length: 14 amino acids. The germline V gene has CDR1 SNHLY and CDR2 FYNNEI. The V end was cut by 2 bases, the J end by 3 bases, with 11 bases between. The CDR3 DNA sequence: TGTGCCAGCAGTGAACCCAGGGTTCGCTACGAGCAGTACTTC. It specifies CASSEPRVRYEQYF.

In its sample, this clone was seen once. The chain recombines TRBV29-1 with TRBJ1-1, with 8 positions matching TRBD1. Germline V gene lookup returns CDR1 SQVTM and CDR2 ANQGSEA. The CDR3 is made up of 13 amino acids. Trimming cost V 3 bases and J 6 bases; bases outside gene matches: 6. CDR3 sequence (DNA): TGCAGCGTTGAGACAGGGGCTGTGGCTGAAGCTTTCTTT. Its translation is CSVETGAVAEAFF.

The gene calls are TRBV28 and TRBJ2-2; 10 nucleotides match TRBD1. Germline assignment: CDR1 MDHEN and CDR2 SYDVKM. This CDR3 has 15 amino acids. The trim removed 2 bases at V and 9 bases at J, leaving 6 bases unmatched. The CDR3 coding sequence is TGTGCCAGCAGTTTAAGGGACAGGGGTCGGAGGGAGCTGTTTTTT. Residues: CASSLRDRGRRELFF.

The chain joins TRBV5-1 to TRBJ2-1; D might be TRBD1 (5 bases). Germline CDR1 is SGHRS and CDR2 is YFSETQ. V was shortened by 1 base and J by 4 bases, with 12 bases between the two germline ends. This CDR3 spans 15 amino acids. In DNA, the CDR3 is TGCGCCAGCAGCTTGAGGCAGGGAAATTACAATGAGCAGTTCTTC. Translated, it gives CASSLRQGNYNEQFF. The full variable domain, with the rest looked up from reference TRBV5-1 and TRBJ2-1, is KAGVTQTPRYLIKTRGQQVTLSCSPISGHRSVSWYQQTPGQGLQFLFEYFSETQRNKGNFPGRFSGRQFSNSRSEMNVSTLELGDSALYLCASSLRQGNYNEQFFGPGTRLTVL.

The chain employs TRBV9 and TRBJ1-2; D not certain. Looked up from germline, CDR1 is SGDLS and CDR2 is YYNGEE. The V end was cut by 3 bases, the J end by 5 bases, with 8 bases between. CDR3 length equals 12 residues. CDR3 DNA sequence: TGTGCCAGCAGCGCAGGTGTGTATGGCTACACCTTC. It is translated as CASSAGVYGYTF.

This clone was counted between two and nine times. This chain uses TRBV30 with TRBJ1-1, with D unclear. Per germline, CDR1 GTSNPN and CDR2 SVGIG (reference sequence). The CDR3 loop spans 15 amino acids. With 2 bases removed from V and 1 base from J, the gap between germline ends came to 14 bases. The CDR3 DNA is TGTGCCTGGAGTACGCCGGCCGGGAAGAACACTGAAGCTTTCTTT. Protein: CAWSTPAGKNTEAFF.

This chain links TRBV9 with TRBJ2-2, with 7 nucleotides matching TRBD2. CDR1 and CDR2 (germline): SGDLS, YYNGEE. The CDR3 totals 16 residues. The ends lost 0 bases at V and 0 bases at J; junction bases unmatched: 2. CDR3 nucleotide sequence: TGTGCCAGCAGCGTAGCTCTAGCGGCGAACACCGGGGAGCTGTTTTTT. Its translation: CASSVALAANTGELFF.

The rearrangement links TRBV5-2 to TRBJ1-5. TRBV5-2 is listed as a pseudogene. This CDR3 contains 12 residues. The CDR3 is CASSQEAGPVHF. The CDR3 bases are TGCGCCAGCAGCCAAGAAGCGGGTCCTGTGCATTTT.

The chain has TRBV6-6 and TRBJ1-6; the D gene is possibly TRBD1 (5 bases). V lost 5 bases and J lost 7, with 15 bases in between. From germline, CDR1 is MNHNY and CDR2 SVGAGI (reference sequence). This CDR3 is built from 15 residues. CDR3 sequence (DNA): TGTGCCAGCAGTCCAGATCAGGGCGCAAATTCACCCCTCCACTTT. Residues: CASSPDQGANSPLHF.

This chain uses TRBV6-6 with TRBJ1-2; D ambiguous. CDR1 is MNHNY, CDR2 SVGAGI, per germline (reference sequence). The CDR3 covers 13 residues. V lost 0 bases, J lost 7 bases, and 9 bases lay in between. CDR3 sequence: CASSYSTIGGYTF. Here the CDR3 DNA reads TGTGCCAGCAGTTACTCCACTATTGGTGGCTACACCTTC.

This chain joins TRBV10-3 and TRBJ1-2; D is unclear. This CDR3 comprises 15 residues. Germline V gene sequence: CDR1 ENHRY, CDR2 SYGVKD. The germline V and J ends were trimmed by 2 bases and 8 bases, with 18 bases remaining between them. The CDR3 DNA sequence: TGTGCCATCAGTGAGCCCGTTCTACAGTCCGTGGGCTACACCTTC. Its protein is CAISEPVLQSVGYTF.

There are a few counts of this clone. The genes are TRBV9 and TRBJ1-1, with TRBD1 as a possible D gene (5 bases). In germline, CDR1 is SGDLS, CDR2 YYNGEE. Trimming removed 4 bases at V and 4 bases at J, with 14 bases between. The length of the CDR3 is 14 residues. Here the CDR3 reads CASSRFDSGTEAFF. The CDR3 DNA reads TGTGCCAGCAGCCGCTTTGACAGTGGCACTGAAGCTTTCTTT.

The CDR3 coding sequence is TGTGCCAGTAGTATCGGGGAAGTACGCTATGGCTACACCTTC. Protein sequence: CASSIGEVRYGYTF. This chain joins TRBV19 and TRBJ1-2; D is ambiguous. Germline assignment: CDR1 LNHDA and CDR2 SQIVND (reference sequence). The V and J ends lost 3 bases and 4 bases respectively, with 12 bases between them. This CDR3 has 14 amino acids.

The chain recombines TRBV7-9 with TRBJ1-2, with D maybe TRBD1 (5 bases). This CDR3 has 14 residues. The germline V and J ends were trimmed by 2 bases and 0 bases, with 7 bases remaining between them. Looked up from germline, CDR1 is SEHNR and CDR2 is FQNEAQ (reference sequence). The chain's CDR3 is CASSLPTANYGYTF. In DNA, the CDR3 is TGTGCCAGCAGCTTACCGACAGCTAACTATGGCTACACCTTC. Complete variable domain (other parts from reference TRBV7-9 and TRBJ1-2): DTGVSQNPRHKITKRGQNVTFRCDPISEHNRLYWYRQTLGQGPEFLTYFQNEAQLEKSRLLSDRFSAERPKGSFSTLEIQRTEQGDSAMYLCASSLPTANYGYTFGSGTRLTVV.

The gene calls are TRBV27 and TRBJ2-2; D perhaps matches TRBD1 (5 bases). V was pared by 2 bases and J by 2 bases, with 6 bases between. From germline, CDR1 is MNHEY and CDR2 SMNVEV (reference sequence). The CDR3 consists of 14 residues. CDR3 sequence: CASSLTGNTGELFF. CDR3 bases: TGTGCCAGCAGTTTAACAGGAAACACCGGGGAGCTGTTTTTT.

This rearrangement joins TRBV9 to TRBJ1-4; 10 bases are shared with TRBD1. Germline CDR1 is SGDLS and CDR2 is YYNGEE. The CDR3 runs to 15 residues. V dropped 4 bases and J dropped 8; count of bases not matched to a gene: 8. The CDR3, as DNA: TGTGCCAGCAGCCTACAAGGGACAGGGGTCGAAAAACTGTTTTTT. This codes for CASSLQGTGVEKLFF.

This clone has just a few counts. The chain joins TRBV5-4 to TRBJ1-2; D possibly corresponds to TRBD1 (5 bases). Trimming took 0 bases from V and 2 from J, leaving 11 bases between them. This CDR3 comprises 15 residues. Germline V gives CDR1 SGHNT, CDR2 YYREEE (reference sequence). DNA of the CDR3: TGTGCCAGCAGCTTGGGACAGTACCAGAACTATGGCTACACCTTC. It yields the protein CASSLGQYQNYGYTF.